One and the same sample provided the 3 T cell receptor beta chains below, sequenced in a study of early T cells in non-severe SARS-CoV-2 infection. TCRdb re-called the 5' RACE reads with MiXCR, one entry per CDR3 protein. In the table there are some 59,000 distinct CDR3 sequences, around 8.5% of which are singletons. The sequenced sample consisted of whole blood. These receptors were taken from an adult who was a healthcare worker with PCR-confirmed SARS-CoV-2 infection or an uninfected control (not recorded which).

This clonotype was picked up many times. V is TRBV3-1 and J is TRBJ1-1, with no clear D. The CDR3 contains 14 residues. Germline V gene data show CDR1 as LGHDT and CDR2 as YNNKEL (reference sequence). V dropped 0 bases and J dropped 0 bases, with 5 bases sitting between them. DNA for the CDR3: TGTGCCAGCAGCCAAGATGCGGTGAACACTGAAGCTTTCTTT. It specifies CASSQDAVNTEAFF.

This clonotype turned up a few times. The rearrangement uses TRBV7-8 and TRBJ2-1, with TRBD2 identical over 11 bases. V was pared by 2 bases and J by 10 bases, with 10 bases of the junction left unmatched. Germline V gene lookup returns CDR1 SGHVS and CDR2 FQNEAQ. This CDR3 has 16 amino acids. In nucleotides, the CDR3 is TGTGCCAGCAGCTTACGTCCTAGCGGGGGGTTTGGAGAGCAGTTCTTC. Translated: CASSLRPSGGFGEQFF. The full variable domain, in which reference TRBV7-8 and TRBJ2-1 provide the parts outside the CDR3, is GAGVSQSPRYKVAKRGQDVALRCDPISGHVSLFWYQQALGQGPEFLTYFQNEAQLDKSGLPSDRFFAERPEGSVSTLKIQRTQQEDSAVYLCASSLRPSGGFGEQFFGPGTRLTVL.

This clonotype was observed many times. The gene calls are TRBV12-3 or TRBV12-4 and TRBJ1-4; D uncertain. V lost 5 bases, J lost 8 bases, and 9 bases lay in between. CDR3 size: 12 residues. The CDR3 DNA follows: TGTGCCAGCAGTACAAGGAGCGAAAAACTGTTTTTT. Amino acid sequence: CASSTRSEKLFF.